Listed below are T cell receptor beta chains from one sample, sequenced in a study of CD8+CD57+ T cells in acquired aplastic anemia. TCRdb passed the reads through MiXCR, listing each CDR3 protein once. The repertoire consists of around 180,000 distinct CDR3 sequences, with roughly half occurring once and the leading ten covering more than 1.5%. The sample consisted of sorted CD4+, CD8+, or CD8+CD57+ T cells (not recorded which) from PBMCs. These receptors were obtained from a human donor with aplastic anemia. CDR3s include the opening cysteine and the closing phenylalanine or tryptophan. Fields, in order: clone size, D gene, J gene, V gene, CDR3 DNA, CDR3 protein. D genes are given only for firm matches. Clone size is stated in some rows and not others, as once, few, many or a class when expanded.

many TRBD2 TRBJ2-1 TRBV12-3/TRBV12-4 TGTGCCAGCAGTGGAGGGACTAGCGGCCTCAATGAGCAGTTCTTC CASSGGTSGLNEQFF
many TRBD2 TRBJ2-7 TRBV18 TGTGCCAGCTCCCGTAGCGGGGGTGACGCCTACGAGCAGTACTTC CASSRSGGDAYEQYF
- - TRBJ2-3 TRBV4-2 TGTGCCAGCAGCAACACCAGGACGATGAGGACCGATACGCAGTATTTT CASSNTRTMRTDTQYF
- TRBD1 TRBJ1-5 TRBV12-3/TRBV12-4 TGTGCCAGCAGTTTTGCGGACAGGGCTCAGCCCCAGCATTTT CASSFADRAQPQHF
many - TRBJ1-1 TRBV29-1 TGCAGCGTTGAACCCCATCAGGACACTGAAGCTTTCTTT CSVEPHQDTEAFF
- TRBD2 TRBJ2-7 TRBV7-2 TGTGCCAGCAGCTTAATTAGCGGGTACGAGCAGTACTTC CASSLISGYEQYF
- - TRBJ2-1 TRBV24-1 TGTGCCACCAGTGGACCGGGACAAGGTTCCCACGATGAGCAGTTCTTC CATSGPGQGSHDEQFF
few - TRBJ2-7 TRBV15 TGTGCCACCAGCAGAGATTCCAGGGGCTACGAGCAGTACTTC CATSRDSRGYEQYF
few TRBD1 TRBJ1-3 TRBV7-8 TGTGCCAGCAGCCAAAACAGGGGGCGAGGAAACACCATATATTTT CASSQNRGRGNTIYF
- TRBD1 TRBJ1-4 TRBV14 TGTGCCAGCTCCCACAGGGGAGGCGGAGTTGAAAAACTGTTTTTT CASSHRGGGVEKLFF
many - TRBJ1-2 TRBV5-1 TGCGCCAGCAGCTTCGGACACCCTAACTATGGCTACACCTTC CASSFGHPNYGYTF
few - TRBJ2-5 TRBV9 TGTGCCAGCAGCGTAGCTCCATCCGGGCAGGGTACTAACCAAGAGACCCAGTACTTC CASSVAPSGQGTNQETQYF
- TRBD2 TRBJ2-2 TRBV7-2 TGTGCTAGCAGGGCCGGGGGGACCGGGGAGCTGTTTTTT CASRAGGTGELFF
many TRBD1 TRBJ2-3 TRBV6-5 TGTGCCAGCAGTTGGACAGGGGATGTTACAGATACGCAGTATTTT CASSWTGDVTDTQYF
many - TRBJ2-3 TRBV24-1 TGTGCCACCAGTGATCTACGGGTTTGGGGAACAGATACGCAGTATTTT CATSDLRVWGTDTQYF
- TRBD1 TRBJ1-5 TRBV27 TGTGCCAGCAGTGGACAGGGGTTTTTGCCCCAGCATTTT CASSGQGFLPQHF
few TRBD1 TRBJ2-7 TRBV10-1 TGCGCCAGCAAACTGGGGACAGGGCCCTACGAGCAGTACTTC CASKLGTGPYEQYF
- TRBD1 TRBJ1-2 TRBV3-1 TGTGCCAGCAGCCAACGGGACAGGGACTTTAACTATGGCTACACCTTC CASSQRDRDFNYGYTF
- TRBD1 TRBJ2-1 TRBV7-3 TGTGCCAGCAGCTTATGGGGACAGAGAAATGAGCAGTTCTTC CASSLWGQRNEQFF
many - TRBJ2-7 TRBV20-1 TGCAGTGCTCGGGACCTGTGGGAGCAGTACTTC CSARDLWEQYF
many - TRBJ1-1 TRBV11-2 TGTGCCAGCAGACCCGGACCCGAGGGGACTGAAGCTTTCTTT CASRPGPEGTEAFF
- - TRBJ2-7 TRBV7-2 TGTGCCAGCAGCCGAAGTAACAGGGCAGTCTACGAGCAGTACTTC CASSRSNRAVYEQYF
many TRBD2 TRBJ2-3 TRBV5-1 TGCGCCAGCAGATCGTGGGAGCGGGGGACAGATACGCAGTATTTT CASRSWERGTDTQYF
few - TRBJ2-5 TRBV28 TGTGCCAGCAGTTTCAGCAGGGCGGAGACCCAGTACTTC CASSFSRAETQYF
few TRBD2 TRBJ2-3 TRBV5-1 TGCGCCAGCAGCCCCCACACCCCGGCAGCGGGGGGGCGAACAGATACGCAGTATTTT CASSPHTPAAGGRTDTQYF
many TRBD2 TRBJ2-7 TRBV2 TGTGCCAGCAGTCGCTTGACTAGCGGTTACGAGCAGTACTTC CASSRLTSGYEQYF
- - TRBJ2-7 TRBV7-9 TGTGCCAGCGGGGTCACTAATCGCTACGAGCAGTACTTC CASGVTNRYEQYF
- - TRBJ1-3 TRBV29-1 TGCAGCGTGACGACGGGTGGACGGAGCGTAAACACCATATATTTT CSVTTGGRSVNTIYF
many - TRBJ2-1 TRBV7-7 TGTGCTAGCAGCTTAGACAGAAACAATGAGCAGTTCTTC CASSLDRNNEQFF
many - TRBJ2-6 TRBV12-3/TRBV12-4 TGTGCCAGCAGTCTTGGAACCTCCAACGTCCTGACTTTC CASSLGTSNVLTF
few - TRBJ2-7 TRBV11-1 TGTGCCAGCAGCATGCCAAGGGGACTTAGCGAGTACGAGCAGTACTTC CASSMPRGLSEYEQYF
many TRBD2 TRBJ2-7 TRBV7-2 TGTGCCAGCAGCTTAGCAACTAGCGGGAGTTCCAAGGGGCGCGAGCAGTACTTC CASSLATSGSSKGREQYF